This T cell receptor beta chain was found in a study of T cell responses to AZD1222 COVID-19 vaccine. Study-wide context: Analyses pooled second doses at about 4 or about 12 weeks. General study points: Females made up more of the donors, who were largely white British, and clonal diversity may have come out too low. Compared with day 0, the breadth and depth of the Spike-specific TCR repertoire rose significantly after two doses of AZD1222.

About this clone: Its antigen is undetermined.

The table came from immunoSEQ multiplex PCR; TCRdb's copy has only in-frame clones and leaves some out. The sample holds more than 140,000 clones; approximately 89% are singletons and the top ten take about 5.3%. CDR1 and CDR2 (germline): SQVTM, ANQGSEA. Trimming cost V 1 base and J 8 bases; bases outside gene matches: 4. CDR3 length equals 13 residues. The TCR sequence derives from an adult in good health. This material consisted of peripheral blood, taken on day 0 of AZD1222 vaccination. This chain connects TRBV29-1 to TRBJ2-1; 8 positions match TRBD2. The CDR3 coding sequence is TGCAGCGTTGAAGGCTCACTAGCGGATGAGCAGTTCTTC. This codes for CSVEGSLADEQFF.